The sequence of this T cell receptor beta chain was determined in a study of cytotoxic CD8 clonotypes in ibrutinib-treated CLL. Across the whole study: Once treatment had gone on for a median of around 11 months, range 6 to 36, response samples were drawn. General study findings and limits: Timing of sampling differed between sustained-remission and progressing patients.

CDR3 size: 14 residues. In germline, CDR1 is SGHTS, CDR2 YDEGEE. V shed 2 bases and J shed 0 bases, with 7 bases lying between them. Using immunoSEQ multiplex PCR, the repertoire was profiled, and TCRdb retains in-frame clones only, with some absent. This sample carries about 72,000 clones, more than 75% of them seen once, and the ten largest clones take about 8%. TCR beta libraries used approximately 1.8 micrograms of genomic DNA from cryopreserved PBMCs. With respect to this clone: Its matching antigen is unknown.

The V and J genes are TRBV5-8 and TRBJ2-3; no clear D gene. This receptor was identified in a human donor with chronic lymphocytic leukemia. Source: PBMCs, taken at disease progression, from a patient treated with ibrutinib. CDR3 DNA sequence: TGTGCCAGCAGCTTTGGGGTTAGCACAGATACGCAGTATTTT. This encodes CASSFGVSTDTQYF.